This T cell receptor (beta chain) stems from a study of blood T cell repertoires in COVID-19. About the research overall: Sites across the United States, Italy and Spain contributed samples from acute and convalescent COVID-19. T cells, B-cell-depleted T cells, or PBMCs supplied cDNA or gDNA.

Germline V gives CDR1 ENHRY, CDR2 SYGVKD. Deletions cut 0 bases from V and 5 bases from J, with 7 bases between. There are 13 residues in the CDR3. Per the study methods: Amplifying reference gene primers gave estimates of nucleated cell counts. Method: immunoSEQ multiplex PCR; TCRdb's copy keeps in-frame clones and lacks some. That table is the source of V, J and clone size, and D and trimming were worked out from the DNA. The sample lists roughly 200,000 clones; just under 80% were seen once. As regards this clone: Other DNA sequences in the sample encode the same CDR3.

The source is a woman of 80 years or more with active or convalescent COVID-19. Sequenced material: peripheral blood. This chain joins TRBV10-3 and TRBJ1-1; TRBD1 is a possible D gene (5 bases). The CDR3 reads CAISESRGTEAFF. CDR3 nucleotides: TGTGCCATCAGTGAGTCACGGGGGACTGAAGCTTTCTTT.